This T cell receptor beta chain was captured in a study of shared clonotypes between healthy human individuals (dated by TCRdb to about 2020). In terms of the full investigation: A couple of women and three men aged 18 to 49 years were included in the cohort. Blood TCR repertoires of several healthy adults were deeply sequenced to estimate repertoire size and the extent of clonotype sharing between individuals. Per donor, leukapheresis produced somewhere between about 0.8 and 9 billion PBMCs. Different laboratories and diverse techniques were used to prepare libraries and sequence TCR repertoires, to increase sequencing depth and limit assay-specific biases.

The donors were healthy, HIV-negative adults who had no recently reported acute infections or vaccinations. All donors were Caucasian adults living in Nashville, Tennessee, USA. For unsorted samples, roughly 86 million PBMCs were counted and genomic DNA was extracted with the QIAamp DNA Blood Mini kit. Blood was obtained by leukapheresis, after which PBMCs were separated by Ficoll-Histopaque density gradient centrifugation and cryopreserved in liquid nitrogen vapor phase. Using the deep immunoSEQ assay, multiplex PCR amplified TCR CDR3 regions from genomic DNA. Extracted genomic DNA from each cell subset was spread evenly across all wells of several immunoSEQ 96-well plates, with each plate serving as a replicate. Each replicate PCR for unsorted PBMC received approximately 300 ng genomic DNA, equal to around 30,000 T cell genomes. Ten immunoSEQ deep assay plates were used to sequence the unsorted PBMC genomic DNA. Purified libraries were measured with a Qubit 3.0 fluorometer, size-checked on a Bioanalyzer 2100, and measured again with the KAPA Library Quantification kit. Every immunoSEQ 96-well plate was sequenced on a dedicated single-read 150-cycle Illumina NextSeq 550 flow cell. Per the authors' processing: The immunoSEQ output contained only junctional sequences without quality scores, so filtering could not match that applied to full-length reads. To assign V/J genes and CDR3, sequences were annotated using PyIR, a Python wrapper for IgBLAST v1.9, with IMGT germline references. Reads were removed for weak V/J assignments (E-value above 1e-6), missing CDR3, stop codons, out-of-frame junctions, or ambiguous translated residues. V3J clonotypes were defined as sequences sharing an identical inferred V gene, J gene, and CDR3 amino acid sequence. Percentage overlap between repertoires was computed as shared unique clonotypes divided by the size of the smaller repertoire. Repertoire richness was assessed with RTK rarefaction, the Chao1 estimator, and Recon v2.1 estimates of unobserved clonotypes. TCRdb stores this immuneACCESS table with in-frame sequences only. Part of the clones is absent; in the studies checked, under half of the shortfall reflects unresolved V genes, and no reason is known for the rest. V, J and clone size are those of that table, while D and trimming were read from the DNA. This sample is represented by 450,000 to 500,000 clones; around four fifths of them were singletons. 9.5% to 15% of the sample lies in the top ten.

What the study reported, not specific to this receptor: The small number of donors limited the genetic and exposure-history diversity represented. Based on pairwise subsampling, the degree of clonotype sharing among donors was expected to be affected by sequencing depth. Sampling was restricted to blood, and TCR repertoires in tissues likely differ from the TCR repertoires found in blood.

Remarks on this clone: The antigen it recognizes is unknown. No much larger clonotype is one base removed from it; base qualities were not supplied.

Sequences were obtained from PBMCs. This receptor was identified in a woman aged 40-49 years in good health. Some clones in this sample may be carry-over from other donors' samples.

In nucleotides, the sequence is TGCGCCAGCAGTGGTTCGGGGGAGACCCAGTACTTC. This encodes CASSGSGETQYF. The rearrangement joined TRBV10-2 to TRBJ2-5; matching of 5 bases hints at TRBD2 as the D gene. The germline V gene specifies WSHSY as CDR1 and SAAADI as CDR2. Trimming at the junction amounts to 4 bases on V and 5 bases on J, and the germline ends lie 8 bases apart. Taken from cysteine to phenylalanine, the CDR3 has 12 residues. Only CDR3 DNA is held: 36 bases, read in frame from base 1.